The source of this T cell receptor (beta chain) is a study of shared clonotypes between healthy human individuals. This CDR3 is 16 amino acids long. Germline CDR1 SGHRS, CDR2 YFSETQ. V shed 3 bases and J shed 1 base, with 14 bases lying between them. Sequencing used immunoSEQ multiplex PCR; TCRdb keeps in-frame clones, though not all of them. The table lists around 690,000 clones, less than 95% of them singletons, with less than 40% in the top ten. Sequenced material: memory CD8+ T cells from PBMCs. The subset here: CD45RO+ cells pooled with CCR7-negative TemRA cells. This receptor was obtained from a man aged 18 to 30 in good health. Some clones in this sample may be carry-over from other donors' samples. The chain carries TRBV5-1 and TRBJ2-1; D uncertain. In DNA form, the CDR3 reads TGCGCCAGCAGCTCTCTTGCCTCTGGGTCCTACAATGAGCAGTTCTTC. This gives the protein CASSSLASGSYNEQFF.